This TCR beta chain was recovered during a study of shared clonotypes between healthy human individuals. At deep level, the assay was performed. This table comes from immunoSEQ multiplex PCR, and its TCRdb copy is limited to in-frame clones, with some not included. The sample holds about 2.4 million clones, 93% seen once. The germline CDR1 and CDR2 sequences are SGHTA and FQGNSA. CDR3 length: 16 residues. Material for sequencing was naive CD4+ T cells from PBMCs. Described subset: CD45RA+ positively selected. This chain joins TRBV7-2 and TRBJ2-5, with D perhaps assigned TRBD1 or TRBD2 (6 bases each). The better agreement between TRBJ2-7 and the DNA end casts doubt on the J call. This TCR derives from a man aged 18-30 years in good health. Some clones in this sample may be carry-over from other donors' samples. The CDR3, as DNA: TGTGCCAGCAGCTTAGTGGGGGGCTCTAGCTCCTACGAGCAGTACTTC. Its protein is CASSLVGGSSSYEQYF.